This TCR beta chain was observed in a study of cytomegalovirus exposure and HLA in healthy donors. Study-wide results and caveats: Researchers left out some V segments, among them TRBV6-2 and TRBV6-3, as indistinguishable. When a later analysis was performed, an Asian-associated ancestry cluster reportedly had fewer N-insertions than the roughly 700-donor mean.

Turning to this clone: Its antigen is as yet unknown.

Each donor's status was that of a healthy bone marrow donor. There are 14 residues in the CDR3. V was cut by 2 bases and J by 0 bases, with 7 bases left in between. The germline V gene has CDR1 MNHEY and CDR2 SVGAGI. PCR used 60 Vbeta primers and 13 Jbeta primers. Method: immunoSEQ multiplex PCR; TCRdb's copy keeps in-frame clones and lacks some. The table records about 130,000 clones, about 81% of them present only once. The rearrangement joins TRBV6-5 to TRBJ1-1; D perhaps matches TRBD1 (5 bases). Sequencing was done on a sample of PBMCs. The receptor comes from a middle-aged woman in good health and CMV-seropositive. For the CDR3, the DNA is TGTGCCAGCAGTTACGGGGGGGTGAACACTGAAGCTTTCTTT. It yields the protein CASSYGGVNTEAFF.